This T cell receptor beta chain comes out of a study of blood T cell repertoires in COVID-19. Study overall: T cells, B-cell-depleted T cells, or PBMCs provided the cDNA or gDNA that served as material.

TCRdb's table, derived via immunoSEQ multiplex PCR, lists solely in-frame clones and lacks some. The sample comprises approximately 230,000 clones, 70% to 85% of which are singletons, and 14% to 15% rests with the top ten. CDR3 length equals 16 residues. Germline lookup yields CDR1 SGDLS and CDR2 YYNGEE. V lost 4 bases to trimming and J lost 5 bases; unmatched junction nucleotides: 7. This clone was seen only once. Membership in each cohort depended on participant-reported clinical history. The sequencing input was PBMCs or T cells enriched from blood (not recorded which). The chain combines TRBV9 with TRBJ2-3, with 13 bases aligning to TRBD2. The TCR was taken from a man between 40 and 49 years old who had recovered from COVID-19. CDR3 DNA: TGTGCCAGCAGCCCGGAACTAGCGGGGGGGCAAGATACGCAGTATTTT. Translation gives CASSPELAGGQDTQYF.